The following is a T cell receptor beta chain sequence with its context. The data belong to a study of blood T cell repertoires in COVID-19. Study context: Sites in the United States, Italy and Spain provided acute and convalescent COVID-19 samples. T cells, B-cell-depleted T cells, or PBMCs supplied cDNA or gDNA.

Original data processing: Reference gene primer amplification in the assay estimated nucleated cell counts. Profiling relied on immunoSEQ multiplex PCR, and the TCRdb table lists in-frame clones only, not all of them. The V and J calls and the clone size are those of that table, but D and trimming were determined from the DNA. This sample has 250,000 or so clones, with roughly 81% found just once. Sequencing was done on a sample of peripheral blood. The sequence derives from a man aged 50 to 60 with acute or convalescent COVID-19.

The CDR3 DNA reads TGTGCCTGGAGTGTACGGGACAGGGACGATCAGCCCCAGCATTTT. Its protein is CAWSVRDRDDQPQHF. This chain uses TRBV30 with TRBJ1-5; the match to TRBD1 covers 9 bases. Germline trimming cut 0 bases from V and 5 bases from J; bases unmatched to any gene: 5. Germline V gives CDR1 GTSNPN, CDR2 SVGIG (reference sequence). The CDR3 extends over 15 amino acids.